The T cell receptor beta chain under discussion was sequenced for a study of blood T cell repertoires in COVID-19. Original analysis: Estimated nucleated cell counts came from reference gene primer amplification. The repertoire was sequenced with immunoSEQ multiplex PCR; TCRdb's copy has only in-frame clones and lacks some. Clone size and V and J calls were adopted from that table, with D and trimming inferred from the DNA. The sample carries under 300,000 clones, more than 70% recorded once. The CDR3 spans 15 residues. V shed 6 bases and J 3 bases; nucleotides not matched to a gene: 3. CDR1 and CDR2 from the germline V gene are MRHNA and SNTAGT.

The genes are TRBV6-4 and TRBJ2-5; the match to TRBD2 covers 14 bases. Sequenced: peripheral blood. This receptor was taken from a woman between 35 and 50 years old who had recovered from COVID-19. CDR3 nucleotide sequence: TGTGCCAGCAGAAGACTAGCGGGAGGGAAAGAGACCCAGTACTTC. It is translated as CASRRLAGGKETQYF.